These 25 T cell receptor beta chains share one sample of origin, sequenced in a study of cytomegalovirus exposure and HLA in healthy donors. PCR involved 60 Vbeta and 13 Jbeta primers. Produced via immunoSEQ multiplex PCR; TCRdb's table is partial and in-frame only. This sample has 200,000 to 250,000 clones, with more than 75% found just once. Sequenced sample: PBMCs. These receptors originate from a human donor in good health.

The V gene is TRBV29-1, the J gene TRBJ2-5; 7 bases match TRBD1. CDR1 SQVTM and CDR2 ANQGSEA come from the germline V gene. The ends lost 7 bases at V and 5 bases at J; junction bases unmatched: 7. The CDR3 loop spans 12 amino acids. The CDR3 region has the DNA TGCAGCGCCACGACAGGGCACGAGACCCAGTACTTC. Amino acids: CSATTGHETQYF.

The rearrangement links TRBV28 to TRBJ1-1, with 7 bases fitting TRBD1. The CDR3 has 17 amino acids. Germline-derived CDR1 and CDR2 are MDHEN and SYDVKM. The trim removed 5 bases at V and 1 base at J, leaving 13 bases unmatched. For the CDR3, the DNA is TGTGCCAGCAGTCTACGGGCAGGGGGAATGGGGAACACTGAAGCTTTCTTT. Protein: CASSLRAGGMGNTEAFF.

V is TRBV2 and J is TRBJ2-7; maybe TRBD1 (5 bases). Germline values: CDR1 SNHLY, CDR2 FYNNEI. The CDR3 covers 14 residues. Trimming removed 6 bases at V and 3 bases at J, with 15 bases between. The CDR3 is CASRVDSGVYEQYF. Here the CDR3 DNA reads TGTGCCAGCAGGGTAGACAGTGGGGTCTACGAGCAGTACTTC.

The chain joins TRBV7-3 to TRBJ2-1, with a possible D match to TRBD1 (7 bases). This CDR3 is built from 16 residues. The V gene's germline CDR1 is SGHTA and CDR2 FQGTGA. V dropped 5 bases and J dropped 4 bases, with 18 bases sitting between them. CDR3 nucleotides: TGTGCCAGCAGCCAAGCGCCAGGGGGGAGGTACAATGAGCAGTTCTTC. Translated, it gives CASSQAPGGRYNEQFF.

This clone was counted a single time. CDR3 protein: CASSAGLAGRGETQYF. Written as DNA, the CDR3 is TGTGCCAGCAGCGCGGGACTAGCGGGACGGGGAGAGACCCAGTACTTC. V and J are TRBV9 and TRBJ2-5, with 13 bases identical to TRBD2. The CDR3 has 16 amino acids. Germline CDR1 reads SGDLS; CDR2 reads YYNGEE. The J segment lost 4 bases and the V segment lost 3 bases, leaving 6 bases of the junction unmatched. The full variable domain, its missing parts supplied by reference TRBV9 and TRBJ2-5, is DSGVTQTPKHLITATGQRVTLRCSPRSGDLSVYWYQQSLDQGLQFLIQYYNGEERAKGNILERFSAQQFPDLHSELNLSSLELGDSALYFCASSAGLAGRGETQYFGPGTRLLVL.

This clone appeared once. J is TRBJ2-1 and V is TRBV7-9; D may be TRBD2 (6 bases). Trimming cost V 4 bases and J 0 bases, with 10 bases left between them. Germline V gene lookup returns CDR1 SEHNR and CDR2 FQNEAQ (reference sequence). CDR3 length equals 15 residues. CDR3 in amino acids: CASSWEDSSYNEQFF. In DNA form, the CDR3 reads TGTGCCAGCAGCTGGGAGGACTCCTCCTACAATGAGCAGTTCTTC.

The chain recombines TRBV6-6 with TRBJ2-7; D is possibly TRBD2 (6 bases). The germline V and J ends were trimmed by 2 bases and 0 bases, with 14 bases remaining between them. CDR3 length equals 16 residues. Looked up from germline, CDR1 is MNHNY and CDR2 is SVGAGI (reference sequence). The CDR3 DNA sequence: TGTGCCAGCAGTTACCCCAGACACGGGGGCTCCTACGAGCAGTACTTC. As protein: CASSYPRHGGSYEQYF.

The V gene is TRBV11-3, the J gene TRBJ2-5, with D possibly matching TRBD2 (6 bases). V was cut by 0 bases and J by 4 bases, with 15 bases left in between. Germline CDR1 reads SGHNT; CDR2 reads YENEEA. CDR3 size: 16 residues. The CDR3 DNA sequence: TGTGCCAGCAGCTTAGATCAGCCGGGAGTCCGAGAGACCCAGTACTTC. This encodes CASSLDQPGVRETQYF.

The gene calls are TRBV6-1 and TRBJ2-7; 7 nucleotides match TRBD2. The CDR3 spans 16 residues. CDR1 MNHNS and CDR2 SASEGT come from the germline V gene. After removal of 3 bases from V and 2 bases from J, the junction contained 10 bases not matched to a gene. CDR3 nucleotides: TGTGCCAGCAGTGACCCTAGCGGAGGTGGGGCCTACGAGCAGTACTTC. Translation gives CASSDPSGGGAYEQYF.

The CDR3 loop reads CAWSKAGQGSYEQYF. In DNA form, the CDR3 reads TGTGCCTGGAGTAAAGCGGGACAGGGGTCCTACGAGCAGTACTTC. V gene TRBV30 combines with J gene TRBJ2-7; TRBD1 agrees at 10 bases. Germline assignment: CDR1 GTSNPN and CDR2 SVGIG (reference sequence). The V and J ends lost 2 bases and 1 base, in that order; junction bases with no gene match: 5. The CDR3 runs 15 residues.

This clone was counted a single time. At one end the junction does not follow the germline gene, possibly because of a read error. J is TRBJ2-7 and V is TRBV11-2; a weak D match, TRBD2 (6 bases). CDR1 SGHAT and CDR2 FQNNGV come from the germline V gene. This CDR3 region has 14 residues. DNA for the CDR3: TGTGCCAGCAGCTCGGGGGAGTCCTCCTTCGAGCAGTACTTC. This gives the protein CASSSGESSFEQYF.

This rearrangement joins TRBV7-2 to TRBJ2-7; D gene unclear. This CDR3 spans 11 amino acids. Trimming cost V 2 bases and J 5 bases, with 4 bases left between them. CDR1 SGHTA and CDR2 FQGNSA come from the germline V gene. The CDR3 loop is CASSLSNEQYF. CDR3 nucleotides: TGTGCCAGCAGCTTATCCAACGAGCAGTACTTC.

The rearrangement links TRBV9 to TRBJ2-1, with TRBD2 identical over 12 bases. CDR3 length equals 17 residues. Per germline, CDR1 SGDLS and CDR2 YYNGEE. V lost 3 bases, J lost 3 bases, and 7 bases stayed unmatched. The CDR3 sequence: CASSAGLAGPIYNEQFF. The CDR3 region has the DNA TGTGCCAGCAGCGCCGGACTAGCGGGGCCAATCTACAATGAGCAGTTCTTC.

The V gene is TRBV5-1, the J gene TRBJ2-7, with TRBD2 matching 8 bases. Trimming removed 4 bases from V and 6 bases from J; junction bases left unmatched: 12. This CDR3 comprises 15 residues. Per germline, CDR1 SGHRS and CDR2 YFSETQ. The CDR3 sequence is CASSPPEREPAEQYF. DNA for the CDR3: TGCGCCAGCAGCCCCCCTGAGCGGGAGCCCGCCGAGCAGTACTTC. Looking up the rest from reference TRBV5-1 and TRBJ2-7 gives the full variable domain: KAGVTQTPRYLIKTRGQQVTLSCSPISGHRSVSWYQQTPGQGLQFLFEYFSETQRNKGNFPGRFSGRQFSNSRSEMNVSTLELGDSALYLCASSPPEREPAEQYFGPGTRLTVT.

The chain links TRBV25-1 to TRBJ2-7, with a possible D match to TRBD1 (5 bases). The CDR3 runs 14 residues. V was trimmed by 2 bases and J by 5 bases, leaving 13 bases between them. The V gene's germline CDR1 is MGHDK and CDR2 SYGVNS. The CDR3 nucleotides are TGTGCCAGCAGTGAAGGCAGGGTCCGGGACGAGCAGTACTTC. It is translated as CASSEGRVRDEQYF.

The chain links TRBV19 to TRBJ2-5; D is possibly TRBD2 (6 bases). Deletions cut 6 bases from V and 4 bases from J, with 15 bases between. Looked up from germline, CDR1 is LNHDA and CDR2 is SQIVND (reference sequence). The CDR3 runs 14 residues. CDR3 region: CASRSPGSRETQYF. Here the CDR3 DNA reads TGTGCCAGTAGATCACCCGGGAGCCGAGAGACCCAGTACTTC.

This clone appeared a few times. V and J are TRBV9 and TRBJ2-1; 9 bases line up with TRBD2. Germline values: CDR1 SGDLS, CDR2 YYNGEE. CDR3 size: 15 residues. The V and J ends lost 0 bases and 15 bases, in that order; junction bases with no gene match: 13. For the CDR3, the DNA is TGTGCCAGCAGCGTAGGTCTGACTAGCGGAGGCGAACGGTTCTTC. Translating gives CASSVGLTSGGERFF. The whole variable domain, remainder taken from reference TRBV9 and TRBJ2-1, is DSGVTQTPKHLITATGQRVTLRCSPRSGDLSVYWYQQSLDQGLQFLIQYYNGEERAKGNILERFSAQQFPDLHSELNLSSLELGDSALYFCASSVGLTSGGERFFGPGTRLTVL.

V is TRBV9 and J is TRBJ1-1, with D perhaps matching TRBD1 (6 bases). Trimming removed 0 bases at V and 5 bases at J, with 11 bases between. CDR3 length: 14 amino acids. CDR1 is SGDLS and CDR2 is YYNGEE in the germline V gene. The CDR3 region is CASSVVQGTTEAFF. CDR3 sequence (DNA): TGTGCCAGCAGCGTAGTACAGGGAACGACTGAAGCTTTCTTT.

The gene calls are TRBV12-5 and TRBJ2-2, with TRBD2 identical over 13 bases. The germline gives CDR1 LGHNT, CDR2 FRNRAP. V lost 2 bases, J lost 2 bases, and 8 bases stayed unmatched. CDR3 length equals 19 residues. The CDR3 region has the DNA TGTGCTAGTGGTTTGTTAGCGTGGACTAGCGGGGGAAACACCGGGGAGCTGTTTTTT. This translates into CASGLLAWTSGGNTGELFF.

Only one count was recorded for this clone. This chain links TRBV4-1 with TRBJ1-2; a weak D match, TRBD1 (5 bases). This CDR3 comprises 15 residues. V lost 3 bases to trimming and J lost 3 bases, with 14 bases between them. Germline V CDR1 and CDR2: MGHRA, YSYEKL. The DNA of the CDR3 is TGCGCCAGCAGCCACCCACTCTGGGGGGACTATGGCTACACCTTC. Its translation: CASSHPLWGDYGYTF.

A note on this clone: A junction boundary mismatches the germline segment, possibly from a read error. Here the CDR3 DNA reads TGTGCTAGCAGCTCTGTCAGCGGGAATACGCAGTATTTT. Translating gives CASSSVSGNTQYF. The V gene is TRBV7-7, the J gene TRBJ2-3; 7 nucleotides line up with TRBD2. The CDR3 extends over 13 amino acids. CDR1 is SSHAT and CDR2 is FNYEAQ in the germline V gene (reference sequence). Drawing the rest from reference TRBV7-7 and TRBJ2-3, the complete variable domain is GAGVSQSPRYKVTKRGQDVTLRCDPISSHATLYWYQQALGQGPEFLTYFNYEAQPDKSGLPSDRFSAERPEGSISTLTIQRTEQRDSAMYRCASSSVSGNTQYFGPGTRLTVL.

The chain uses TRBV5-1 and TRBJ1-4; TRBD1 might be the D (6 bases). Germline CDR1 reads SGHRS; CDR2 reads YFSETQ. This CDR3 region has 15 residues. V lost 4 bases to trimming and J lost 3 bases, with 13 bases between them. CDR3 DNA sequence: TGCGCCAGCAGCCCGGCTGGACAGTCTAATGAAAAACTGTTTTTT. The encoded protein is CASSPAGQSNEKLFF.

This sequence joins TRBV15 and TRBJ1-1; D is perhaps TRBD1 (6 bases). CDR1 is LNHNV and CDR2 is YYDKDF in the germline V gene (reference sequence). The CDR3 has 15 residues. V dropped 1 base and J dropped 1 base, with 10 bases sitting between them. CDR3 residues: CATSRAQGKNTEAFF. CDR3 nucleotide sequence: TGTGCCACCAGCAGAGCACAGGGTAAGAACACTGAAGCTTTCTTT.

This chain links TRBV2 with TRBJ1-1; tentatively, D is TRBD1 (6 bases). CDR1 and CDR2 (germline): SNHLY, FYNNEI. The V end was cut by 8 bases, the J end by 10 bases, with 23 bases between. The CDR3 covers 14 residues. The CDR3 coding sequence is TGTGCCAGCGAACAAGGGGCAGGGGCTTATCCAGCTTTCTTT. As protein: CASEQGAGAYPAFF.

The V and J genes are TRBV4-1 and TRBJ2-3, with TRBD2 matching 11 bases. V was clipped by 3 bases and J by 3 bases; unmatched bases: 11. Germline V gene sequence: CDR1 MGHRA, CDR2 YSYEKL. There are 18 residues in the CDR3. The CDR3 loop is CASSQLAGGDVGTDTQYF. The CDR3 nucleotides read TGCGCCAGCAGCCAGTTAGCGGGAGGGGACGTGGGTACAGATACGCAGTATTTT.